Presented here are 17 T cell receptor beta chains from one specimen sequenced in a study of cytomegalovirus exposure and HLA in healthy donors. Measured with immunoSEQ multiplex PCR; TCRdb has only the in-frame clones, and not every one. The table records more than 300,000 clones, around 86% of them present only once. What was sequenced was PBMCs. The receptors derive from a woman aged 18-30 years in good health and CMV-seronegative.

CDR3 protein: CASSLTGGIAEAFF. CDR3 nucleotide sequence: TGCGCCAGCAGCTTGACAGGGGGTATCGCTGAAGCTTTCTTT. The chain uses TRBV5-1 and TRBJ1-1; 8 nucleotides match TRBD1. CDR1 and CDR2 from the germline V gene are SGHRS and YFSETQ. This CDR3 is built from 14 residues. With 1 base clipped from V and 6 bases from J, the junction kept 5 bases outside the gene matches.

In its sample, this clone was seen once. This chain joins TRBV7-7 and TRBJ2-2; weak D call: TRBD2 (5 bases). CDR1 is SSHAT, CDR2 FNYEAQ, per germline (reference sequence). V was trimmed by 7 bases and J by 1 base, leaving 25 bases between them. The CDR3 totals 19 residues. CDR3 loop: CASNLMPVEELLNTGELFF. The CDR3 bases are TGTGCCAGCAACCTCATGCCGGTGGAGGAACTCTTGAACACCGGGGAGCTGTTTTTT. Full variable domain (remainder filled in from reference TRBV7-7 and TRBJ2-2): GAGVSQSPRYKVTKRGQDVTLRCDPISSHATLYWYQQALGQGPEFLTYFNYEAQPDKSGLPSDRFSAERPEGSISTLTIQRTEQRDSAMYRCASNLMPVEELLNTGELFFGEGSRLTVL.

Only one count was recorded for this clone. The chain is built from TRBV5-4 and TRBJ1-4; TRBD1 matches 7 bases. J lost 8 bases, V lost 4 bases, and 11 bases had no gene match. The CDR3 loop spans 15 amino acids. Per the germline V gene, CDR1 is SGHNT and CDR2 is YYREEE (reference sequence). This chain's CDR3 is CASSPGTVKGEKLFF. The CDR3 DNA is TGTGCCAGCAGCCCCGGGACAGTTAAGGGAGAAAAACTGTTTTTT.

The gene calls are TRBV13 and TRBJ2-3, with D possibly matching TRBD1 (6 bases). The CDR3 totals 12 residues. V lost 7 bases, J lost 4 bases, and 9 bases lay in between. The germline gives CDR1 PRHDT, CDR2 FYEKMQ (reference sequence). This chain's CDR3 is CASMAGADTQYF. CDR3 coding DNA: TGTGCCAGCATGGCAGGGGCAGATACGCAGTATTTT.

The CDR3 DNA sequence: TGTGCCAGCAACCCCGACAGGAACACTGAAGCTTTCTTT. Translating it yields CASNPDRNTEAFF. This chain connects TRBV7-8 to TRBJ1-1; D is perhaps TRBD1 (5 bases). The germline gives CDR1 SGHVS, CDR2 FQNEAQ. The V end lost 7 bases, the J end lost 1 base, and 10 bases lay between the germline ends. This CDR3 is 13 amino acids long. Full variable domain (rest looked up from reference TRBV7-8 and TRBJ1-1): GAGVSQSPRYKVAKRGQDVALRCDPISGHVSLFWYQQALGQGPEFLTYFQNEAQLDKSGLPSDRFFAERPEGSVSTLKIQRTQQEDSAVYLCASNPDRNTEAFFGQGTRLTVV.

This clone was seen just once. V gene TRBV2 combines with J gene TRBJ2-3; TRBD2 might be the D (6 bases). CDR1 SNHLY and CDR2 FYNNEI come from the germline V gene. CDR3 length equals 15 residues. V gave up 10 bases and J gave up 4 bases, with 21 bases separating them. The CDR3 region is CATPEGGMGADTQYF. CDR3 nucleotide sequence: TGTGCCACCCCGGAGGGCGGGATGGGTGCAGATACGCAGTATTTT.

The chain combines TRBV7-8 with TRBJ2-3; TRBD2 matches at 8 bases. Trimming cost V 1 base and J 5 bases; bases outside gene matches: 8. The CDR3 is 16 amino acids. Germline V lookup: CDR1 SGHVS, CDR2 FQNEAQ. CDR3 sequence: CASSLDPSGYRDTQYF. In nucleotides, the CDR3 is TGTGCCAGCAGCTTAGACCCTAGCGGGTACCGAGATACGCAGTATTTT.

The gene calls are TRBV5-1 and TRBJ2-1; 11 bases align to TRBD2. Germline CDR1 is SGHRS and CDR2 is YFSETQ. The V gene end was trimmed by 0 bases and the J gene end by 4 bases; junction bases not matched to a gene: 3. CDR3 length: 16 residues. The CDR3 sequence is CASSLVAGGQYNEQFF. DNA for the CDR3: TGCGCCAGCAGCTTGGTAGCGGGGGGGCAATACAATGAGCAGTTCTTC.

This clone was seen only once. This rearrangement joins TRBV19 to TRBJ2-7, with 8 bases fitting TRBD2. The CDR3 totals 14 residues. The V gene's germline CDR1 is LNHDA and CDR2 SQIVND (reference sequence). V shed 3 bases, J shed 3 bases, and the junction held 4 bases outside the gene matches. The CDR3 sequence: CASSMGSGSYEQYF. CDR3 DNA sequence: TGTGCCAGTAGTATGGGCAGCGGGAGCTACGAGCAGTACTTC.

The chain links TRBV4-1 to TRBJ1-4; 10 bases fit TRBD1. Germline assignment: CDR1 MGHRA and CDR2 YSYEKL. This CDR3 is 15 amino acids long. The V and J ends lost 4 bases and 14 bases, in that order; junction bases with no gene match: 13. The CDR3 sequence: CASSRTGTGALGLFF. As DNA, the CDR3 is TGCGCCAGCAGCCGGACCGGGACAGGGGCCCTGGGCCTGTTTTTT.

V is TRBV28 and J is TRBJ2-1; 9 bases are shared with TRBD1. With 6 bases clipped from V and 3 bases from J, the junction kept 0 bases outside the gene matches. This CDR3 has 13 amino acids. CDR1 MDHEN and CDR2 SYDVKM come from the germline V gene. The CDR3 DNA reads as TGTGCCAGCAGGGACAGGGGCTACAATGAGCAGTTCTTC. This encodes CASRDRGYNEQFF.

The gene calls are TRBV5-1 and TRBJ1-6, with TRBD1 matching over 7 bases. This CDR3 is built from 15 residues. Germline values: CDR1 SGHRS, CDR2 YFSETQ. The junction had 3 bases not matched to a gene; V was cut back by 0 bases and J by 6 bases. The CDR3 here is CASSLEGQPNSPLHF. Here the CDR3 DNA reads TGCGCCAGCAGCTTGGAGGGACAGCCTAATTCACCCCTCCACTTT.

This CDR3 reads CASSEATPLGTDTQYF. CDR3 nucleotides: TGTGCCAGCAGTGAAGCTACACCACTAGGCACAGATACGCAGTATTTT. The J gene is TRBJ2-3, the V gene TRBV2; the D gene is possibly TRBD2 (5 bases). Germline loops: CDR1 SNHLY, CDR2 FYNNEI. V lost 0 bases to trimming and J lost 1 base, with 11 bases between them. The CDR3 sequence is 16 residues long. The full variable domain, rest sourced from reference TRBV2 and TRBJ2-3, is EPEVTQTPSHQVTQMGQEVILRCVPISNHLYFYWYRQILGQKVEFLVSFYNNEISEKSEIFDDQFSVERPDGSNFTLKIRSTKLEDSAMYFCASSEATPLGTDTQYFGPGTRLTVL.

V gene TRBV10-3 combines with J gene TRBJ2-2; 7 bases fit TRBD2. The CDR3 extends over 15 amino acids. Germline CDR1 reads ENHRY; CDR2 reads SYGVKD. V shed 7 bases, J shed 3 bases, and the junction held 8 bases outside the gene matches. Here the CDR3 reads CAIKVAGVDTGELFF. CDR3 nucleotide sequence: TGTGCCATCAAGGTGGCGGGAGTAGACACCGGGGAGCTGTTTTTT.

The rearrangement joins TRBV6-1 to TRBJ1-1; the D is unclear. Germline values: CDR1 MNHNS, CDR2 SASEGT. CDR3 length equals 11 residues. The germline V and J ends were trimmed by 6 bases and 5 bases, with 7 bases remaining between them. CDR3 in amino acids: CASRPGTEAFF. The CDR3, as DNA: TGTGCCAGCAGACCCGGTACTGAAGCTTTCTTT.

The V and J genes are TRBV19 and TRBJ2-1; D remains unclear. Trimming removed 2 bases from V and 3 bases from J, with 14 bases in between. This CDR3 has 16 residues. Germline V gives CDR1 LNHDA, CDR2 SQIVND (reference sequence). In DNA, the CDR3 is TGTGCCAGTAGTATATCATGGAGTCTCGACTACAATGAGCAGTTCTTC. Its translation is CASSISWSLDYNEQFF.

The table lists this clone with a count of one. The chain carries TRBV5-1 and TRBJ1-5; 8 bases align to TRBD1. With V trimmed by 2 bases and J by 6 bases, 1 base remained unmatched. From germline, CDR1 is SGHRS and CDR2 YFSETQ. This CDR3 spans 13 amino acids. The CDR3 DNA follows: TGCGCCAGCAGCTTACAGGGGGGTCAGCCCCAGCATTTT. The encoded protein is CASSLQGGQPQHF.